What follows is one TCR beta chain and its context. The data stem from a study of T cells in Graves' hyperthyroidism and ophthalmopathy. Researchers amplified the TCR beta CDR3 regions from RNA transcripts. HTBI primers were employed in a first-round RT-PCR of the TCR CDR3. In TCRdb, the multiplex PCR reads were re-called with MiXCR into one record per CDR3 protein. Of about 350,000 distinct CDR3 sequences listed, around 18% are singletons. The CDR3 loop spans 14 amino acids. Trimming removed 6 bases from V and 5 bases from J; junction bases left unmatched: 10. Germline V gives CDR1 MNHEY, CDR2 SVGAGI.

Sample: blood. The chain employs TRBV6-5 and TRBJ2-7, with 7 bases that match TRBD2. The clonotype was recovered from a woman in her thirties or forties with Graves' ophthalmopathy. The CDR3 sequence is CASSYGRGGDEQYF. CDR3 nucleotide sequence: TGTGCCAGCAGCTATGGTCGGGGAGGGGACGAGCAGTACTTC.